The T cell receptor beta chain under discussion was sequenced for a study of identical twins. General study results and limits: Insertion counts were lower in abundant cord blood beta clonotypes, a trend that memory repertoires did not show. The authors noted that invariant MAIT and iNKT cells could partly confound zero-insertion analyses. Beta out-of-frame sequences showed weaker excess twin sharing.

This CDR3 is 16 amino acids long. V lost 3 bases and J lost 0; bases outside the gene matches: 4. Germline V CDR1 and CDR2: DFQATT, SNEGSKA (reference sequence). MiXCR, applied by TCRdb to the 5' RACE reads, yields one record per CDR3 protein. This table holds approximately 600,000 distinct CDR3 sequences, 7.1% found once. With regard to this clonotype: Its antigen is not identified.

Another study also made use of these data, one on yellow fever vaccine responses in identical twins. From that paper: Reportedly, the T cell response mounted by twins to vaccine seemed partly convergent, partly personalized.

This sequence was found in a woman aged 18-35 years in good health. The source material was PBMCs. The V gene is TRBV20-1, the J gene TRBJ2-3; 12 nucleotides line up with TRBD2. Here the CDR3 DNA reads TGCAGTGCTAGCGCCGGGACTAGCGGGAGCACAGATACGCAGTATTTT. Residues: CSASAGTSGSTDTQYF.